The rows below give T cell receptor beta chains drawn from one sample of a study of response to subunit inactivated influenza vaccine. TCRdb passed the RT-PCR reads through MiXCR, listing each CDR3 protein once. The sample lists about 570,000 distinct CDR3 sequences, 11% occurring once. The sample was also linked to a second study, of T cells expressing NK-cell markers.

Here the sequenced sample was PBMCs from blood, taken on the day of vaccination. The receptors were sampled from a middle-aged man who received an inactivated influenza vaccine. Each CDR3 is given with its conserved first and last residue. A D gene is named only where the DNA matches it firmly. The size entry is marked missing in some rows and otherwise reads once, few, many or a size class.

D: TRBD1
size: .
V: TRBV28
J: TRBJ1-5
DNA: TGTGCCAGCAGTCCACAGGGGCTGGGGAATCAGCCCCAGCATTTT
CDR3: CASSPQGLGNQPQHF

D: TRBD2
size: .
V: TRBV28
J: TRBJ2-3
DNA: TGTGCCAGCAGTGATCCCCGGGGCGCGGGAGGGTACACAGATACGCAGTATTTT
CDR3: CASSDPRGAGGYTDTQYF

D: TRBD2
size: few
V: TRBV10-3
J: TRBJ2-3
DNA: TGTGCCATCAGTGAGTCGCGGACTAGCGGCTTTAGCACAGATACGCAGTATTTT
CDR3: CAISESRTSGFSTDTQYF

D: .
size: .
V: TRBV7-9
J: TRBJ2-7
DNA: TGTGCCAGCAGCTTGGGGTCGGACTGGGCCTACGAGCAGTACTTC
CDR3: CASSLGSDWAYEQYF

D: .
size: many
V: TRBV20-1
J: TRBJ1-5
DNA: TGCAGTGCTAGTCCAAGTCTCAATCAGCCCCAGCATTTT
CDR3: CSASPSLNQPQHF

D: TRBD2
size: .
V: TRBV4-2
J: TRBJ2-7
DNA: TGTGCCAGCAGCCAGCAAGCGGGAGGGCCCTACGAGCAGTACTTC
CDR3: CASSQQAGGPYEQYF

D: .
size: .
V: TRBV12-3/TRBV12-4
J: TRBJ2-2
DNA: TGTGCCAACAGTTTAGGACAGAACACCGGGGAGCTGTTTTTT
CDR3: CANSLGQNTGELFF

D: .
size: .
V: TRBV7-9
J: TRBJ2-7
DNA: TGTGCCAGCAGCAGGACTACCTCCTACGAGCAGTACTTC
CDR3: CASSRTTSYEQYF

D: TRBD2
size: few
V: TRBV29-1
J: TRBJ2-3
DNA: TGCAGCGTTGCGGGGGGTAGCGGAGCAGATACGCAGTATTTT
CDR3: CSVAGGSGADTQYF

D: .
size: .
V: TRBV28
J: TRBJ1-4
DNA: TGTGCCAGCAGTACTATACGGGCTAATGAAAAACTGTTTTTT
CDR3: CASSTIRANEKLFF

D: .
size: .
V: TRBV19
J: TRBJ2-2
DNA: TGTGCCAGTAGGGCCTCGGGGGGCCTGAACACCGGGGAGCTGTTTTTT
CDR3: CASRASGGLNTGELFF

D: .
size: many
V: TRBV5-5
J: TRBJ2-1
DNA: TGTGCCAGCAGCGCCCGAAATGAGCAGTTCTTC
CDR3: CASSARNEQFF

D: TRBD2
size: few
V: TRBV5-1
J: TRBJ2-1
DNA: TGCGCCAGCAGCATCGGACTAGCGGGAGGATACAATGAGCAGTTCTTC
CDR3: CASSIGLAGGYNEQFF

D: .
size: few
V: TRBV5-1
J: TRBJ1-5
DNA: TGCGCCAGCAGCGGTCCCTTGATCGACAGATATCAGCCCCAGCATTTT
CDR3: CASSGPLIDRYQPQHF

D: TRBD2
size: .
V: TRBV6-2/TRBV6-3
J: TRBJ2-1
DNA: TGTGCCAGCAGTTACTCGATAGGTCTAGCGGGACTCTTTTTCTTC
CDR3: CASSYSIGLAGLFFF

D: TRBD2
size: .
V: TRBV5-1
J: TRBJ2-3
DNA: TGCGCCAGCAGCTTTTCGGCGGGAGGGCCCGTCGCAGATACGCAGTATTTT
CDR3: CASSFSAGGPVADTQYF

D: .
size: few
V: TRBV11-2
J: TRBJ2-2
DNA: TGTGCCAGCAGCTTAGCTTATGGCGGGGAGCTGTTTTTT
CDR3: CASSLAYGGELFF

D: .
size: .
V: TRBV4-3
J: TRBJ1-4
DNA: TGCGCCAGCAGCCAAGAAGCTGAAAAACTGTTTTTT
CDR3: CASSQEAEKLFF

D: TRBD1
size: few
V: TRBV20-1
J: TRBJ2-1
DNA: TGCAGTGCTAGTCGTCAGGGGGTCTACAATGAGCAGTTCTTC
CDR3: CSASRQGVYNEQFF

D: .
size: .
V: TRBV7-3
J: TRBJ2-3
DNA: TGTGCCAGCAGCCCACAGGGTGGAGATACGCAGTATTTT
CDR3: CASSPQGGDTQYF

D: .
size: many
V: TRBV12-3/TRBV12-4
J: TRBJ1-4
DNA: TGTGCCAGCAGTGCTTTCCGAGCCCCTTACGAAAAACTGTTTTTT
CDR3: CASSAFRAPYEKLFF

D: .
size: few
V: TRBV4-3
J: TRBJ2-7
DNA: TGCGCCAGCAGCCCCAATTGGAAAGGGACAACGAGGGGGACGTACGAGCAGTACTTC
CDR3: CASSPNWKGTTRGTYEQYF

D: TRBD2
size: .
V: TRBV20-1
J: TRBJ2-1
DNA: TGCAGTGCTAGAGATCGGAAAGCGGGAGGGCCCAATGAGCAGTTCTTC
CDR3: CSARDRKAGGPNEQFF

D: TRBD2
size: few
V: TRBV3-1
J: TRBJ2-1
DNA: TGTGCCAGCAGCCCGTTAGCGGGAAACTCCTACAATGAGCAGTTCTTC
CDR3: CASSPLAGNSYNEQFF

D: .
size: few
V: TRBV7-9
J: TRBJ2-2
DNA: TGTGCCAGCAGCGGAGGGCCAAAAAGGGTCACCGGGGAGCTGTTTTTT
CDR3: CASSGGPKRVTGELFF

D: .
size: .
V: TRBV29-1
J: TRBJ2-1
DNA: TGCAGCGTTGGACGCAGGGAGCAGTTCTTC
CDR3: CSVGRREQFF

D: .
size: few
V: TRBV3-1
J: TRBJ1-1
DNA: TGTGCCAGCAGCTCGAAGGTACAGCTGAACACTGAAGCTTTCTTT
CDR3: CASSSKVQLNTEAFF

D: TRBD1
size: .
V: TRBV12-3/TRBV12-4
J: TRBJ2-5
DNA: TGTGCCAGCAGGCGAAGGGACAGGGCGGGAGAGACCCAGTACTTC
CDR3: CASRRRDRAGETQYF

D: TRBD1
size: .
V: TRBV20-1
J: TRBJ1-5
DNA: TGCAGTGCTGGACAGGGGATCGATCAGCCCCAGCATTTT
CDR3: CSAGQGIDQPQHF

D: TRBD2
size: .
V: TRBV12-3/TRBV12-4
J: TRBJ2-3
DNA: TGTGCCAGCAGACCTCGACTAGCGGGGGCGGCAGATACGCAGTATTTT
CDR3: CASRPRLAGAADTQYF

D: .
size: many
V: TRBV5-1
J: TRBJ1-6
DNA: TGCGCCAGCAGCTTGGACAGGGCTCATTCACCCCTCCACTTT
CDR3: CASSLDRAHSPLHF

D: .
size: .
V: TRBV7-9
J: TRBJ2-3
DNA: TGTGCCACGAGGGCGGTCCCCAGCACAGATACGCAGTATTTT
CDR3: CATRAVPSTDTQYF

D: TRBD1
size: .
V: TRBV28
J: TRBJ1-1
DNA: TGTGCCAGCAGACGCCCTACAGGGGACCCTGAAGCTTTCTTT
CDR3: CASRRPTGDPEAFF

D: .
size: .
V: TRBV10-1
J: TRBJ2-3
DNA: TGCGCCAGCAGTGCGGGGGGCCTAACAGATACGCAGTATTTT
CDR3: CASSAGGLTDTQYF